These 15 T cell receptor beta chains originate from one sample sequenced in a study of cytomegalovirus exposure and HLA in healthy donors (dated by TCRdb to about 2017). The library relied on the immunoSEQ multiplex PCR assay. For the multiplex PCR, a mixture combining 60 forward primers for TCR Vbeta segments and 13 reverse primers for TCR Jbeta segments was used. The immuneACCESS repertoire file appears here via TCRdb, limited to in-frame rearrangements. These files lack a portion of the clones; in checked studies, under half of the deficit traces to unresolved V genes, and the cause of the others is not known. This sample is represented by roughly 120,000 clones; 75% to 85% of them were singletons. The ten top clones hold more than 2.5% of the sample. Sequencing was carried out using PBMCs. Receptors were obtained from a male donor in good health and CMV-seronegative.

The V gene is TRBV7-9, the J gene TRBJ2-3; tentatively, D is TRBD1 (5 bases). Germline-derived CDR1 and CDR2 are SEHNR and FQNEAQ (reference sequence). Trimming took off 3 bases at V and 3 bases at J, with 19 bases between the two ends. This CDR3 is 17 amino acids long. The DNA for the CDR3 is TGTGCCAGCAGCTTTAGGTCAGGGCCCCTTTCGACAGATACGCAGTATTTT. Protein sequence: CASSFRSGPLSTDTQYF.

This clone was seen only a few times. The J gene is TRBJ2-5, the V gene TRBV7-8, with 8 bases identical to TRBD2. The V gene's germline CDR1 is SGHVS and CDR2 FQNEAQ. The trim removed 5 bases at V and 5 bases at J, leaving 10 bases unmatched. The CDR3 length is 15 residues. The CDR3 spells CASSPPGGGIETQYF. The CDR3 DNA sequence: TGTGCCAGCAGCCCTCCGGGGGGGGGCATCGAGACCCAGTACTTC.

The genes are TRBV4-3 and TRBJ2-1; D remains unclear. The CDR3 extends over 16 amino acids. Trimming removed 1 base at V and 0 bases at J, with 10 bases between. Germline CDR1 reads LGHNA; CDR2 reads YSLEER. Written as DNA, the CDR3 is TGCGCCAGCAGCCAAGTTGCTACGAGCTCCTACAATGAGCAGTTCTTC. Protein sequence: CASSQVATSSYNEQFF.

The chain links TRBV4-1 to TRBJ1-2; maybe TRBD1 (5 bases). This CDR3 is built from 15 residues. Trimming took off 0 bases at V and 2 bases at J, with 10 bases between the two ends. CDR1 MGHRA and CDR2 YSYEKL come from the germline V gene. DNA of the CDR3: TGCGCCAGCAGCCAAGATTTGGCAGGGAACTATGGCTACACCTTC. It encodes CASSQDLAGNYGYTF.

The chain joins TRBV11-3 to TRBJ2-2, with D tentatively TRBD2 (5 bases). The ends were cut back, 1 base at V and 0 bases at J, with 9 bases in the middle. Germline lookup yields CDR1 SGHNT and CDR2 YENEEA. The CDR3 is 16 residues long. The CDR3 nucleotides are TGTGCCAGCAGCTTAGCGGGAACCGCGAACACCGGGGAGCTGTTTTTT. Translation: CASSLAGTANTGELFF.

This clone has a handful of counts. The CDR3 reads CASSQDLGLGDTGELFF. The DNA of the CDR3 is TGTGCCAGCAGCCAAGATCTGGGACTAGGCGACACCGGGGAGCTGTTTTTT. This sequence joins TRBV14 and TRBJ2-2; 8 nucleotides line up with TRBD2. The CDR3 totals 17 residues. Germline-derived CDR1 and CDR2 are SGHDN and FVKESK. Trimming at V came to 0 bases and at J to 3 bases, leaving 6 bases not matched to a gene.

Only one count was recorded for this clone. The CDR3 region has the DNA TGTGCCAGCAGCCTTGAAGGGGCTTCTGGAAACACCATATATTTT. This sequence encodes CASSLEGASGNTIYF. The chain links TRBV9 to TRBJ1-3, with D tentatively TRBD1 (5 bases). There are 15 residues in the CDR3. Germline CDR1 and CDR2: SGDLS and YYNGEE. V was trimmed by 4 bases and J by 1 base, leaving 12 bases between them.

In the case of this clone: The junction departs from germline at one end; a sequencing error may be responsible. The genes are TRBV5-4 and TRBJ2-5, with D tentatively TRBD2 (7 bases). The CDR3 runs 14 residues. Germline CDR1 reads SGHNT; CDR2 reads YYREEE (reference sequence). The CDR3 spells CASSPGGGQKTQYF. The CDR3 region has the DNA TGTGCCAGCAGCCCTGGGGGGGGCCAAAAGACCCAGTACTTC.

The rearrangement joins TRBV5-1 to TRBJ1-3, with D uncertain. CDR1 and CDR2 from the germline V gene are SGHRS and YFSETQ. The CDR3 is 15 residues long. Trimming took 5 bases from V and 0 from J, leaving 12 bases between them. This CDR3 is CASSSGGISGNTIYF. In nucleotides, the CDR3 is TGCGCCAGCAGTTCGGGCGGGATCTCTGGAAACACCATATATTTT.

CDR3 in amino acids: CASSQVRLASTEAFF. The CDR3 DNA follows: TGTGCCAGCAGCCAAGTGAGACTTGCCTCCACTGAAGCTTTCTTT. This rearrangement joins TRBV14 to TRBJ1-1; D call uncertain. Germline V gene data show CDR1 as SGHDN and CDR2 as FVKESK. The length of the CDR3 is 15 residues. The ends were cut back, 1 base at V and 4 bases at J, with 13 bases in the middle.

A word on this clone: At one boundary the junction diverges from the germline segment, which might be a read error. The sample has other DNA sequences that encode this CDR3 too. The chain uses TRBV7-9 and TRBJ2-1, with TRBD2 matching over 8 bases. The CDR3 is 17 residues long. The germline V gene encodes CDR1 SEHNR and CDR2 FQNEAQ (reference sequence). CDR3 sequence: CSSSPTSGRASGNEQFF. Written as DNA, the CDR3 is TGTTCCAGCAGCCCCACTAGCGGAAGGGCCTCTGGGAATGAGCAGTTCTTC.

This clone was detected only a few times. The J gene is TRBJ1-2, the V gene TRBV27; 7 positions match TRBD1. V was clipped by 4 bases and J by 8 bases; unmatched bases: 16. This CDR3 comprises 16 residues. CDR1 is MNHEY, CDR2 SMNVEV, per germline (reference sequence). CDR3 sequence: CASSSIYDNRGEGYTF. CDR3 coding DNA: TGTGCCAGCAGTTCCATATATGACAACAGGGGTGAGGGCTACACCTTC.

This sequence joins TRBV2 and TRBJ1-6, with D maybe TRBD1 (5 bases). Germline CDR1 reads SNHLY; CDR2 reads FYNNEI. V lost 8 bases, J lost 5 bases, and 13 bases lay in between. The CDR3 loop spans 14 amino acids. The CDR3 is CASGGYANNSPLHF. CDR3 nucleotides: TGTGCCAGCGGGGGGTACGCGAATAATTCACCCCTCCACTTT.

A few counts support this clone. The chain links TRBV4-1 to TRBJ1-2; 8 bases match TRBD1. Trimming at V came to 2 bases and at J to 6 bases, leaving 2 bases not matched to a gene. This CDR3 has 13 residues. Germline CDR1 MGHRA, CDR2 YSYEKL. CDR3 sequence (DNA): TGCGCCAGCAGCCAACTGACAGGGGATGGCTACACCTTC. Protein: CASSQLTGDGYTF.

This chain connects TRBV11-2 to TRBJ1-4; 8 positions match TRBD1. V shed 5 bases, J shed 3 bases, and the junction held 5 bases outside the gene matches. Germline V gene lookup returns CDR1 SGHAT and CDR2 FQNNGV. This CDR3 region has 15 residues. In DNA, the CDR3 is TGTGCCAGCAGCCCTCGGACAGGGCCTAATGAAAAACTGTTTTTT. Encoded protein: CASSPRTGPNEKLFF.